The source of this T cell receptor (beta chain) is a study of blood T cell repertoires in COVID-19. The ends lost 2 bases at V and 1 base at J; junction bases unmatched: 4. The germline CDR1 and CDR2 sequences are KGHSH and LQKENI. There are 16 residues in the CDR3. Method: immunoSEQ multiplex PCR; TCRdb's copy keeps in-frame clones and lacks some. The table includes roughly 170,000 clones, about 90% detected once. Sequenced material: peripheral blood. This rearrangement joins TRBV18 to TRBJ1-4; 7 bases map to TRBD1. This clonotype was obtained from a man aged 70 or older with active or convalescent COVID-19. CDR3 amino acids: CASSPKQGITNEKLFF. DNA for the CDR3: TGTGCCAGCTCACCAAAACAGGGGATAACTAATGAAAAACTGTTTTTT.